This TCR beta chain was recovered during a study of CD8 T cells in ankylosing spondylitis. Overall study findings and caveats: Past studies reported some motif variants in reactive arthritis synovial fluid and blood. In ankylosing spondylitis blood, a motif of roughly 8 highly homologous TCR beta variants appeared characteristic. Disease-linked clones proved CD8+ and comparatively uncommon in peripheral blood.

Germline-derived CDR1 and CDR2 are MGHDK and SYGVNS. Trimming took 4 bases from V and 0 from J, leaving 1 base between them. This CDR3 has 13 amino acids. As concerns this clonotype: Its specificity is not known.

Scientists made TCR beta libraries using quantitative 5'-RACE with molecular barcodes. TCRdb redid the calling of the 5' RACE reads with MiXCR, one entry per CDR3 protein. The repertoire holds roughly 280,000 distinct CDR3 sequences, with 20% as singletons. The clonotype originates from a male donor with ankylosing spondylitis or in good health (not recorded which). The sample consisted of blood, either unsorted or a sorted T cell fraction (not recorded which). This chain connects TRBV25-1 to TRBJ2-6; D ambiguous. The CDR3 DNA is TGTGCCAGCAGTGTCTCTGGGGCCAACGTCCTGACTTTC. Residues: CASSVSGANVLTF. The variable domain in full, completed from reference TRBV25-1 and TRBJ2-6, reads EADIYQTPRYLVIGTGKKITLECSQTMGHDKMYWYQQDPGMELHLIHYSYGVNSTEKGDLSSESTVSRIRTEHFPLTLESARPSHTSQYLCASSVSGANVLTFGAGSRLTVL.